These T cell receptor beta chains were read from a single sample in a study of regulatory T cells in long-lasting Graves disease. TCRdb recomputed calls from the multiplex PCR reads with MiXCR, one row per CDR3 protein. This table has about 450,000 distinct CDR3 sequences, about 17% appearing once. These data are also associated with another study on T cells in Graves' hyperthyroidism and ophthalmopathy.

The input for sequencing was peripheral blood mononuclear cells (PBMCs), taken at new diagnosis, from a patient treated with antithyroid drugs. The receptors were sampled from a woman aged 30 to 39 with Graves disease. Both conserved end residues are part of each CDR3. A D gene is named only where the DNA matches it firmly. Clone size, where shown, is once, few, many, or a class for clones that have expanded.

d_call j_call v_call clone_size cdr3_nt cdr3_aa
TRBD2 TRBJ2-5 TRBV19 . TGTGCCAGTAGTGGGACTAGCTATGGGACCCAGTACTTC CASSGTSYGTQYF
. TRBJ2-5 TRBV27 many TGTGCCAGCAGTTTACCGAATAGGGAGACCCAGTACTTC CASSLPNRETQYF
TRBD2 TRBJ2-5 TRBV20-1 many TGCAGTGGGGGCTGGCGGGAGGGCAAAGAGACCCAGTACTTC CSGGWREGKETQYF
TRBD2 TRBJ2-1 TRBV20-1 many TGCAGTGCTAGGGCGAAAAGCGGGAGGGGGGACAATGAGCAGTTCTTC CSARAKSGRGDNEQFF
. TRBJ2-7 TRBV4-1 . TGCGCCAGCAGCCAAGTTACGGGAAACTACGAGCAGTACTTC CASSQVTGNYEQYF
. TRBJ2-2 TRBV3-1 many TGTGCCAGCAGCCCAGGAGGGGGGCAGAAGAACACCGGGGAGCTGTTTTTT CASSPGGGQKNTGELFF
. TRBJ2-3 TRBV25-1 . TGTGCCAGCAGTGAGGCCAGGAGAAGCACAGATACGCAGTATTTT CASSEARRSTDTQYF
. TRBJ1-1 TRBV6-2/TRBV6-3 many TGTGCCAGCAGTTACTCCTCCGGGACACTGAACACTGAAGCTTTCTTT CASSYSSGTLNTEAFF
. TRBJ2-7 TRBV18 many TGTGCCAGCTCAGAGGGGACCTCCTACGAGCAGTACTTC CASSEGTSYEQYF
. TRBJ2-7 TRBV28 many TGTGCCAGCAGTCTTACACGGTCCTACGAGCAGTACTTC CASSLTRSYEQYF
TRBD1 TRBJ2-7 TRBV5-1 many TGCGCCAGCAGCCCCACTGCACAGGGGTTCGAGCAGTACTTC CASSPTAQGFEQYF
. TRBJ2-1 TRBV19 . TGTGCCAGTAGCACTAAGGCCGAGAAGGGTGAGCAGTTCTTC CASSTKAEKGEQFF
TRBD2 TRBJ2-7 TRBV29-1 many TGCAGCGTTCAAAGCGGGACCTACGAGCAGTACTTC CSVQSGTYEQYF
. TRBJ2-5 TRBV5-1 many TGCGCCAGCAGCACTCGGCGGAAAGGGGCAGAGACCCAGTACTTC CASSTRRKGAETQYF
TRBD2 TRBJ2-7 TRBV20-1 many TGCAGTGCTAGGAGACTAGCGGAACTATACGAGCAGTACTTC CSARRLAELYEQYF
. TRBJ1-2 TRBV11-1 . TGTGCCAGCAGCTCCTCCGACCGCTATGGCTACACCTTC CASSSSDRYGYTF